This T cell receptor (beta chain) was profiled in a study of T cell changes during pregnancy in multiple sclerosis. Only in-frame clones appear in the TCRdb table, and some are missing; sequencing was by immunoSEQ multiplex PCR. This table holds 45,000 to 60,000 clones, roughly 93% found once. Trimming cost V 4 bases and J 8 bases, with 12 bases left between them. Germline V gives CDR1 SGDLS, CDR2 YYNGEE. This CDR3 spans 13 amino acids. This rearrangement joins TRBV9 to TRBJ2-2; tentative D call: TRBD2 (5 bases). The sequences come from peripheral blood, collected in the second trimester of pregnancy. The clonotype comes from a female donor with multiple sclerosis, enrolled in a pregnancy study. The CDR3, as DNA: TGTGCCAGCAGCTCCGTCGGGGAAGGGGAGCTGTTTTTT. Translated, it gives CASSSVGEGELFF. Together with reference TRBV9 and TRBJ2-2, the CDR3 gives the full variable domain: DSGVTQTPKHLITATGQRVTLRCSPRSGDLSVYWYQQSLDQGLQFLIQYYNGEERAKGNILERFSAQQFPDLHSELNLSSLELGDSALYFCASSSVGEGELFFGEGSRLTVL.